This paragraph reports one T cell receptor (beta chain). Cohort 3 recovered donors had two negative PCRs, clearance, or symptom resolution. In the original workflow: Reference gene primer amplification in the assay estimated nucleated cell counts. Produced via immunoSEQ multiplex PCR; TCRdb's table is partial and in-frame only. V, J and clone size derive from that table, while D and trimming were established from the DNA sequence. The sample contains 180,000 or so clones, 80% to 85% of which appear only once. Looked up from germline, CDR1 is SGHRS and CDR2 is YFSETQ. This CDR3 comprises 16 residues. V lost 4 bases and J lost 5, with 21 bases in between. The data originate from a study of blood T cell repertoires in COVID-19. Study-wide context: Italy, Spain and the United States were the sources of the convalescent and acute COVID-19 samples. T cells, B-cell-depleted T cells, or PBMCs provided the cDNA or gDNA that served as material.

Sequencing was carried out using PBMCs or T cells enriched from blood (not recorded which). The chain employs TRBV5-1 and TRBJ1-1; D might be TRBD1 (5 bases). This clonotype originated in a woman in her sixties or seventies who had recovered from COVID-19. In nucleotides, the CDR3 is TGCGCCAGCAGCCGGGGGACGGGTAGTTTAGGGACTGAAGCTTTCTTT. This sequence encodes CASSRGTGSLGTEAFF.